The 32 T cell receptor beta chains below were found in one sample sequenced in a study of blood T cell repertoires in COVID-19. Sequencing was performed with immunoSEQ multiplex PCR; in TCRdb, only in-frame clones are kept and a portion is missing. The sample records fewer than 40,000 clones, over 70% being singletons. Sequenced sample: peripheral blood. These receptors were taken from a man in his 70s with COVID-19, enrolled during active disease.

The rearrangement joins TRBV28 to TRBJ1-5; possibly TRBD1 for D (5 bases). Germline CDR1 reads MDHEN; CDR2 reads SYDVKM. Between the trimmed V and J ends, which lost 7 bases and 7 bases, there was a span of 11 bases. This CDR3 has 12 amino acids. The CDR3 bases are TGTGCCAGCACCTGGGGGAGGCAGCCCCAGCATTTT. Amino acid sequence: CASTWGRQPQHF.

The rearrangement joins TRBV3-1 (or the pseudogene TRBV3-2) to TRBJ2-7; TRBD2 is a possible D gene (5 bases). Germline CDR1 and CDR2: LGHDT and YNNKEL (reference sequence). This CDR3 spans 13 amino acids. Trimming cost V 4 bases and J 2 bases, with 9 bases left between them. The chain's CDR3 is CASSRPGAYEQYF. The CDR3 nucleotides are TGTGCCAGCAGCCGGCCCGGGGCCTACGAGCAGTACTTC.

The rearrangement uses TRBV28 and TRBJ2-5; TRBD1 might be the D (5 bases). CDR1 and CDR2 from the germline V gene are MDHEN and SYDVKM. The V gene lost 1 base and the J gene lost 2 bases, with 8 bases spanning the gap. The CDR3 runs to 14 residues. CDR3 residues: CASSLSGFQETQYF. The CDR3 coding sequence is TGTGCCAGCAGTTTATCAGGGTTTCAAGAGACCCAGTACTTC.

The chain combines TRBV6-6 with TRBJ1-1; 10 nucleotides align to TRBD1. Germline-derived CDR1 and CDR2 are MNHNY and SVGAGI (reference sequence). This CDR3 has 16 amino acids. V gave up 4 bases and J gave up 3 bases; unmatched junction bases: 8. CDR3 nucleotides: TGTGCCAGCAGTTCGTCCGACAGGGGGCAAGACACTGAAGCTTTCTTT. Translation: CASSSSDRGQDTEAFF.

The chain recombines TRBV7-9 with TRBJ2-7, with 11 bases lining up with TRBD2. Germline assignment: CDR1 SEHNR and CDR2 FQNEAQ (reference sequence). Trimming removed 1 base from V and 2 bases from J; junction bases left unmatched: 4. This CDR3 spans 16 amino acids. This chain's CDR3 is CASSLEGTSGAYEQYF. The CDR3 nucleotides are TGTGCCAGCAGCTTAGAGGGGACTAGCGGCGCCTACGAGCAGTACTTC. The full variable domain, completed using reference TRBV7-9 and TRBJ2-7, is DTGVSQNPRHKITKRGQNVTFRCDPISEHNRLYWYRQTLGQGPEFLTYFQNEAQLEKSRLLSDRFSAERPKGSFSTLEIQRTEQGDSAMYLCASSLEGTSGAYEQYFGPGTRLTVT.

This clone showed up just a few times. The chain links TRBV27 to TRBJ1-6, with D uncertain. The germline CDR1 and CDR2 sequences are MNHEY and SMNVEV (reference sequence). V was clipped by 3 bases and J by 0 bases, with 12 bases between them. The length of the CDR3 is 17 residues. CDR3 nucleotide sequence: TGTGCCAGCAGTTTCGAGGCGGATAGCTCCTATAATTCACCCCTCCACTTT. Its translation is CASSFEADSSYNSPLHF.

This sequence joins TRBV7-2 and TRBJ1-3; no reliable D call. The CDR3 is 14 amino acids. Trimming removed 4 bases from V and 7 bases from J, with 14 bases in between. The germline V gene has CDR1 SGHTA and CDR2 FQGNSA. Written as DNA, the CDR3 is TGTGCCAGCAGCTCGGGTGTACTGCGGAACACCATATATTTT. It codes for CASSSGVLRNTIYF.

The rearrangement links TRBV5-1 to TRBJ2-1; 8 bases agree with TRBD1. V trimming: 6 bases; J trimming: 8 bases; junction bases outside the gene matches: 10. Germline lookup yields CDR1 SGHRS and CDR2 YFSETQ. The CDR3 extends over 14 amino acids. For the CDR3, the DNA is TGCGCCAGCAAGGCCAACCCGACAGGGGATGAGCAGTTCTTC. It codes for CASKANPTGDEQFF.

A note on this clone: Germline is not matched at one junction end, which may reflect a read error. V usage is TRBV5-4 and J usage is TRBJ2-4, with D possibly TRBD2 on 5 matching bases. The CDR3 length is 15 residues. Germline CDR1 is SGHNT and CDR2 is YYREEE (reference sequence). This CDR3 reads CASSLASSAKNIQYF. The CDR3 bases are TGTGCTAGCAGCTTGGCGTCTAGCGCCAAAAACATTCAGTACTTC.

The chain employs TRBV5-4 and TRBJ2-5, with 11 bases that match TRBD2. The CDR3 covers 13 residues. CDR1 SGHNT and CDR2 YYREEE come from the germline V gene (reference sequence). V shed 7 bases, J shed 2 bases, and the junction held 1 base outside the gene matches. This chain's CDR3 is CASGTSGQETQYF. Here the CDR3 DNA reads TGTGCCAGCGGGACTAGCGGACAAGAGACCCAGTACTTC.

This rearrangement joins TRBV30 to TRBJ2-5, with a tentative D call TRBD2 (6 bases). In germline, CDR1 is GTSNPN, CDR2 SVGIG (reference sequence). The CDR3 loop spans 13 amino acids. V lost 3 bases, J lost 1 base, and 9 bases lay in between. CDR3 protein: CAWSGSLQETQYF. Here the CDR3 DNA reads TGTGCCTGGAGCGGGAGCCTCCAAGAGACCCAGTACTTC.

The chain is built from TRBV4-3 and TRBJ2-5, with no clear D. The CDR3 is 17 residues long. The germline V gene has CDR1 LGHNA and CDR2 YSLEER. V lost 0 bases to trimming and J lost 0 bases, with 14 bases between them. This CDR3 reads CASSQEISFDYQETQYF. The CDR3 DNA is TGCGCCAGCAGCCAAGAAATATCGTTCGACTACCAAGAGACCCAGTACTTC.

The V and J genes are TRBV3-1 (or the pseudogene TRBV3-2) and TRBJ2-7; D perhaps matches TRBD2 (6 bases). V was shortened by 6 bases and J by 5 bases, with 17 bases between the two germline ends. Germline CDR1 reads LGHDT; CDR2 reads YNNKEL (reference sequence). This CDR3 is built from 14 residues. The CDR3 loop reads CASRPSGVRDEQYF. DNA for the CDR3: TGTGCCAGCAGACCCTCGGGGGTGCGCGACGAGCAGTACTTC.

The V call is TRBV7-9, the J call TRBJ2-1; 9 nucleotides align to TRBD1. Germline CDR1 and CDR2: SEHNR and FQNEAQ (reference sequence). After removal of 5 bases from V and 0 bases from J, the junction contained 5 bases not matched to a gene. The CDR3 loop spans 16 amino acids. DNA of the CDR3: TGTGCCAGCAGCAAAATGACAGGGGGCTCCTACAATGAGCAGTTCTTC. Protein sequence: CASSKMTGGSYNEQFF.

The CDR3 protein is CATSDGPPGEQFF. The CDR3 DNA reads TGTGCCACCAGTGATGGCCCTCCGGGGGAGCAGTTCTTC. This chain joins TRBV24-1 and TRBJ2-1, with D maybe TRBD2 (5 bases). Trimming removed 3 bases from V and 10 bases from J, with 12 bases in between. The germline gives CDR1 KGHDR, CDR2 SFDVKD. The CDR3 is made up of 13 amino acids.

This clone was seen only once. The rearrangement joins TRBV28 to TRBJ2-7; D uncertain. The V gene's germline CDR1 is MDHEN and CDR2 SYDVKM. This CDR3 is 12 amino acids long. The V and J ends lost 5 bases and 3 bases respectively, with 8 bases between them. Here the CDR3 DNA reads TGTGCCAGCAGTCCCCTCGGCTACGAGCAGTACTTC. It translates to CASSPLGYEQYF.

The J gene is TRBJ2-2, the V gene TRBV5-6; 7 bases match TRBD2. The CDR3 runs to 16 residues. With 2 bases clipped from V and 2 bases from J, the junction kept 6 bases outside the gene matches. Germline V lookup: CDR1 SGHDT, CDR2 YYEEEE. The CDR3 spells CASSFAGAGNTGELFF. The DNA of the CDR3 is TGTGCCAGCAGCTTTGCTGGAGCGGGAAACACCGGGGAGCTGTTTTTT.

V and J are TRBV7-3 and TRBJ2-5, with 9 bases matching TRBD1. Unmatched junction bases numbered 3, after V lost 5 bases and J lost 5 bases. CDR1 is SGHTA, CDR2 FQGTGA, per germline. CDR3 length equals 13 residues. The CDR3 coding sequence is TGTGCCAGCAGCCAAGGACAGGGGGAGACCCAGTACTTC. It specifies CASSQGQGETQYF. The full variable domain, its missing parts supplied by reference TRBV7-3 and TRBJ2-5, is GAGVSQTPSNKVTEKGKYVELRCDPISGHTALYWYRQSLGQGPEFLIYFQGTGAADDSGLPNDRFFAVRPEGSVSTLKIQRTERGDSAVYLCASSQGQGETQYFGPGTRLLVL.

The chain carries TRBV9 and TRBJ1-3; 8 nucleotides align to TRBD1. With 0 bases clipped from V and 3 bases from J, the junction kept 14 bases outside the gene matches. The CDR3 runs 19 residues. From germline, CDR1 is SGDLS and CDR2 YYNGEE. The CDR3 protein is CASSVGRGQKGSRGNTIYF. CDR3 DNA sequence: TGTGCCAGCAGCGTAGGCAGGGGGCAAAAGGGGTCCCGTGGAAACACCATATATTTT.

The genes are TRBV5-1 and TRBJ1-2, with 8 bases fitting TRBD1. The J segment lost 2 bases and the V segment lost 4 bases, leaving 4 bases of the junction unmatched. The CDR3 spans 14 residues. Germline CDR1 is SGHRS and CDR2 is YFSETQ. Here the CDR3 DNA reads TGCGCCAGCAGCGCACAGGGGGGAAACTATGGCTACACCTTC. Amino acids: CASSAQGGNYGYTF.

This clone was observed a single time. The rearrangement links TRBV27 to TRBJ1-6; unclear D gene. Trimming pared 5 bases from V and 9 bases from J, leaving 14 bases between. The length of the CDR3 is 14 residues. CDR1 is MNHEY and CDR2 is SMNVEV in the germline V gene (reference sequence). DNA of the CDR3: TGTGCCAGCAGTCCACCGGGGTTTGTTTCACCCCTCCACTTT. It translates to CASSPPGFVSPLHF.

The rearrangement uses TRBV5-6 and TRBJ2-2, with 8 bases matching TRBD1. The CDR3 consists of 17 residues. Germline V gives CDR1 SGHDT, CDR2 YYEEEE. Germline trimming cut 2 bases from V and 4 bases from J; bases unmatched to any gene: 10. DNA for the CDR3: TGTGCCAGCAGCTTTAAGAGACAGGGGCTGGCCACCGGGGAGCTGTTTTTT. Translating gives CASSFKRQGLATGELFF.

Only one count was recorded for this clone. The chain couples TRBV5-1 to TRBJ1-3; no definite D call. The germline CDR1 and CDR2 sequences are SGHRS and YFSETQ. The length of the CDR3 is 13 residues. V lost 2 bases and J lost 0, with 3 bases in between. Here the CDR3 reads CASSFSSGNTIYF. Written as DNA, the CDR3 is TGCGCCAGCAGCTTCAGCTCTGGAAACACCATATATTTT.

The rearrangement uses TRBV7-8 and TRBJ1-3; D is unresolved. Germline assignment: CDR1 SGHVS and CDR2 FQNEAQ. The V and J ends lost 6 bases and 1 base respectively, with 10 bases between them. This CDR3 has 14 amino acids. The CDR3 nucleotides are TGTGCCAGCAGATCAAAGGAGTCTGGAAACACCATATATTTT. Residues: CASRSKESGNTIYF.

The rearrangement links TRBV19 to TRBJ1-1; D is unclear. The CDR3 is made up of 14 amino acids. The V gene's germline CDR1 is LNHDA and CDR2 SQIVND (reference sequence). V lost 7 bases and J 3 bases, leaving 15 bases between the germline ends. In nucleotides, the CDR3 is TGTGCCAGTATACTTCGGGGAGCCGACACTGAAGCTTTCTTT. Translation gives CASILRGADTEAFF.

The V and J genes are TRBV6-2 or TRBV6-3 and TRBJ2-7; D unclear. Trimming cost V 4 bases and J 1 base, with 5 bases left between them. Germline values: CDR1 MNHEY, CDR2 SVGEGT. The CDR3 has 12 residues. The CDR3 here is CASSSQSYEQYF. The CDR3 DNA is TGTGCCAGCAGTTCTCAGTCCTACGAGCAGTACTTC.

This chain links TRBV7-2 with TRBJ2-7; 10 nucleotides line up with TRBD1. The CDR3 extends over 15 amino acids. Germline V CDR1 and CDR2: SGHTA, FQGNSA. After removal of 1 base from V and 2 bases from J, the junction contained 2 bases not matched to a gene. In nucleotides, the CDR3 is TGTGCCAGCAGCTTAGGGGGACAGGGGACCTACGAGCAGTACTTC. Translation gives CASSLGGQGTYEQYF.

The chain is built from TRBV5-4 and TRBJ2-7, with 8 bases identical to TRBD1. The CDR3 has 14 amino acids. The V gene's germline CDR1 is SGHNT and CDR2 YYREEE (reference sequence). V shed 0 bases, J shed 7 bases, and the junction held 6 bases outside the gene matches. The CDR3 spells CASSLEDRVPEQYF. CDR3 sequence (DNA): TGTGCCAGCAGCTTGGAGGACAGGGTACCTGAGCAGTACTTC. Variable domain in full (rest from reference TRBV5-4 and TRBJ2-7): ETGVTQSPTHLIKTRGQQVTLRCSSQSGHNTVSWYQQALGQGPQFIFQYYREEENGRGNFPPRFSGLQFPNYSSELNVNALELDDSALYLCASSLEDRVPEQYFGPGTRLTVT.

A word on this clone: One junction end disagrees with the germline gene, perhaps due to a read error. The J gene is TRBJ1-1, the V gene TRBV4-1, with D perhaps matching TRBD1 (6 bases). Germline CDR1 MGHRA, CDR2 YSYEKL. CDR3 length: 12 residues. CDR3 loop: CASSGEGGERIF. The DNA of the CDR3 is TGCGCCAGCAGCGGAGAGGGGGGGGAAAGGATCTTT.

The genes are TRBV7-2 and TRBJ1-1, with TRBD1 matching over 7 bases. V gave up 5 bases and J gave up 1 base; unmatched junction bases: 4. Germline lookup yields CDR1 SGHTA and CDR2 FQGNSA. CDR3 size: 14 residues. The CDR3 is CASSPGTANTEAFF. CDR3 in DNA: TGTGCCAGCAGCCCGGGGACAGCGAACACTGAAGCTTTCTTT.

CDR3 in amino acids: CASTGGGLVYNSPLHF. As DNA, the CDR3 is TGTGCCAGCACTGGGGGGGGTCTTGTGTATAATTCACCCCTCCACTTT. This chain connects TRBV28 to TRBJ1-6; D possibly corresponds to TRBD1 (5 bases). The CDR3 totals 16 residues. V was pared by 7 bases and J by 4 bases, with 17 bases between. From germline, CDR1 is MDHEN and CDR2 SYDVKM.

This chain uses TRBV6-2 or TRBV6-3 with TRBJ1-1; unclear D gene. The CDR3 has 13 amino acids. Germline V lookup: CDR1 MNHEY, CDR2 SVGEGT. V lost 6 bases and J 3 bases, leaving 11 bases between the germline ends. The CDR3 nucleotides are TGTGCCAGCAGCCCGGAGAGTCACACTGAAGCTTTCTTT. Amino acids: CASSPESHTEAFF.